The clone carrying this T cell receptor (beta chain) has a handful of counts. Sequence at one end of the junction differs from germline and may be a read error. This sample is part of a study of identical twins. Healthy Caucasian individuals made up all the donors. The V gene's germline CDR1 is SGHTA and CDR2 FQGTGA. CDR3 length: 13 residues. A universal primer site was added by template switching, and unique molecular identifiers were carried by the cDNA. MiXCR was run by TCRdb on the 5' RACE reads, yielding one entry per CDR3 protein. The sample has approximately 600,000 distinct CDR3 sequences; roughly 9.5% are singletons. This sample also belongs to another study, concerning yellow fever vaccine responses in identical twins. That work adds: Reportedly, twins showed a vaccine T cell response that looked partly convergent and partly personalized.

The material sequenced was PBMCs. The chain combines TRBV7-3 with TRBJ2-5; TRBD2 might be the D (6 bases). The TCR originated in a woman aged 18-35 years in good health. CDR3 sequence: CASSVTSRETQYF. In DNA form, the CDR3 reads TGTGCCAGCAGCGTAACTAGCAGGGAGACCCAGTACTTC.